A single sample gave rise to the 15 T cell receptor beta chains below, sequenced in a study of beta chain features in type 1 diabetes. Expressed TCRB transcripts were sequenced, since all the RNA that had been isolated was reverse transcribed. Measured with immunoSEQ multiplex PCR; TCRdb has only the in-frame clones, and not every one. The sample shows under 400,000 clones, approximately 12% of them seen only once. Their antigens are not known. Study outcomes and limitations: Among patients with Type 1 diabetes, TCRB CDR3s were moderately but significantly shorter in every one of the four CD4+ subsets.

Sample: naive CD4+ T cells from blood. Receptors were obtained from a woman aged 18-29 years with type 1 diabetes.

A few counts support this clone. The V gene is TRBV5-1, the J gene TRBJ1-1; 8 bases are a match to TRBD1. With V trimmed by 4 bases and J by 1 base, 6 bases remained unmatched. The germline CDR1 and CDR2 sequences are SGHRS and YFSETQ. This CDR3 has 15 residues. The CDR3 reads CASSGGQGKNTEAFF. DNA for the CDR3: TGCGCCAGCAGCGGCGGACAGGGTAAGAACACTGAAGCTTTCTTT.

This clone was counted between two and nine times. V and J are TRBV5-1 and TRBJ2-7; TRBD2 matches 7 bases. There are 13 residues in the CDR3. V was pared by 4 bases and J by 3 bases, with 4 bases of the junction left unmatched. Germline V CDR1 and CDR2: SGHRS, YFSETQ. The CDR3 nucleotides read TGCGCCAGCAGCCCCGGCGGGAGCTACGAGCAGTACTTC. This codes for CASSPGGSYEQYF.

In its sample, this clone was seen a few times. The gene calls are TRBV7-2 and TRBJ1-2, with TRBD1 matching over 7 bases. V gave up 8 bases and J gave up 6 bases; unmatched junction bases: 9. The CDR3 is 13 amino acids. The germline V gene encodes CDR1 SGHTA and CDR2 FQGNSA. The CDR3 protein is CASPSQGGDGYTF. The CDR3 region has the DNA TGTGCCAGCCCATCCCAAGGGGGCGATGGCTACACCTTC.

This clone was picked up a small number of times. The chain couples TRBV4-3 to TRBJ1-4, with D maybe TRBD1 (5 bases). CDR1 LGHNA and CDR2 YSLEER come from the germline V gene. Deletions cut 0 bases from V and 7 bases from J, with 12 bases between. The CDR3 length is 15 residues. Here the CDR3 reads CASSQEAGRGEKLFF. CDR3 coding DNA: TGCGCCAGCAGCCAAGAAGCAGGGAGGGGTGAAAAACTGTTTTTT.

The chain carries TRBV18 and TRBJ1-2, with D possibly matching TRBD1 (6 bases). Germline CDR1 KGHSH, CDR2 LQKENI. V gave up 4 bases and J gave up 4 bases, with 13 bases separating them. CDR3 length: 14 residues. The CDR3 DNA is TGTGCCAGCTCACTCCGACAGGACGGCTATGGCTACACCTTC. Translation gives CASSLRQDGYGYTF.

This clone was observed a few times. The V and J genes are TRBV5-1 and TRBJ2-2; 9 bases are shared with TRBD1. Germline assignment: CDR1 SGHRS and CDR2 YFSETQ. CDR3 size: 15 residues. V was clipped by 3 bases and J by 2 bases; unmatched bases: 2. The DNA of the CDR3 is TGCGCCAGCAGCTCCACAGGGGGCAACACCGGGGAGCTGTTTTTT. Translation: CASSSTGGNTGELFF.

This clone was seen only a few times. The V call is TRBV29-1, the J call TRBJ1-4; TRBD1 aligns across 11 bases. This CDR3 is 16 amino acids long. With 8 bases clipped from V and 8 bases from J, the junction kept 16 bases outside the gene matches. Germline values: CDR1 SQVTM, CDR2 ANQGSEA. CDR3 nucleotides: TGCAGCCACCCTCCGGGACAGGGGGTGGATTGGGAAAAACTGTTTTTT. As protein: CSHPPGQGVDWEKLFF.

This rearrangement joins TRBV18 to TRBJ2-1, with a possible D match to TRBD1 (5 bases). V gave up 2 bases and J gave up 5 bases, with 10 bases separating them. The CDR3 runs to 14 residues. CDR1 is KGHSH, CDR2 LQKENI, per germline. The CDR3 region has the DNA TGTGCCAGCTCACCAGGAGACAGAGACAATGAGCAGTTCTTC. Translated: CASSPGDRDNEQFF.

This sequence joins TRBV5-4 and TRBJ2-5; unclear D gene. This CDR3 has 12 amino acids. Trimming took off 1 base at V and 2 bases at J, with 3 bases between the two ends. Germline loops: CDR1 SGHNT, CDR2 YYREEE (reference sequence). The CDR3 region has the DNA TGTGCCAGCAGCTTGCTGCAAGAGACCCAGTACTTC. Protein sequence: CASSLLQETQYF.

This clone showed up just a few times. The chain combines TRBV30 with TRBJ2-7; 9 nucleotides line up with TRBD2. The CDR3 totals 13 residues. After removal of 6 bases from V and 5 bases from J, the junction contained 8 bases not matched to a gene. Looked up from germline, CDR1 is GTSNPN and CDR2 is SVGIG (reference sequence). CDR3 residues: CACRSGRLNEQYF. The CDR3 DNA reads TGTGCCTGTCGCAGCGGGAGGCTCAACGAGCAGTACTTC. The full variable domain, in which reference TRBV30 and TRBJ2-7 provide the parts outside the CDR3, is SQTIHQWPATLVQPVGSPLSLECTVEGTSNPNLYWYRQAAGRGLQLLFYSVGIGQISSEVPQNLSASRPQDRQFILSSKKLLLSDSGFYLCACRSGRLNEQYFGPGTRLTVT.

This clone was seen a few times. V usage is TRBV11-2 and J usage is TRBJ2-5; possible D gene TRBD1, 5 bases. With 2 bases removed from V and 5 bases from J, the gap between germline ends came to 9 bases. There are 13 residues in the CDR3. CDR1 and CDR2 from the germline V gene are SGHAT and FQNNGV. For the CDR3, the DNA is TGTGCCAGCAGCTTATCAGGGTACGAGACCCAGTACTTC. It encodes CASSLSGYETQYF.

The chain joins TRBV9 to TRBJ1-1; 8 positions agree with TRBD1. The CDR3 has 14 residues. Unmatched junction bases numbered 7, after V lost 4 bases and J lost 5 bases. Germline V gives CDR1 SGDLS, CDR2 YYNGEE. CDR3 DNA: TGTGCCAGCAGCAATTCCGGACAGGGAACTGAAGCTTTCTTT. Its protein is CASSNSGQGTEAFF.

This clone was counted only a few times. V is TRBV6-1 and J is TRBJ1-4; 7 bases map to TRBD1. Germline assignment: CDR1 MNHNS and CDR2 SASEGT. The CDR3 is made up of 14 amino acids. V shed 3 bases, J shed 6 bases, and the junction held 4 bases outside the gene matches. The chain's CDR3 is CASSDIDRDEKLFF. The CDR3 DNA follows: TGTGCCAGCAGTGACATCGACAGGGATGAAAAACTGTTTTTT.

CDR3 nucleotide sequence: TGTGCCAGCAGCTTCGGCGGAAAAGAGACCCAGTACTTC. Encoded protein: CASSFGGKETQYF. The chain joins TRBV7-2 to TRBJ2-5; D is ambiguous. The CDR3 consists of 13 residues. V shed 3 bases and J shed 3 bases, with 8 bases lying between them. Germline CDR1 is SGHTA and CDR2 is FQGNSA.

This clone was seen more than once but under ten times. J is TRBJ1-5 and V is TRBV9; 7 bases map to TRBD1. V shed 4 bases, J shed 3 bases, and the junction held 4 bases outside the gene matches. Germline V gene sequence: CDR1 SGDLS, CDR2 YYNGEE. The CDR3 is 14 amino acids. The CDR3 sequence is CASSKGQINQPQHF. CDR3 DNA: TGTGCCAGCAGCAAGGGACAGATCAATCAGCCCCAGCATTTT.